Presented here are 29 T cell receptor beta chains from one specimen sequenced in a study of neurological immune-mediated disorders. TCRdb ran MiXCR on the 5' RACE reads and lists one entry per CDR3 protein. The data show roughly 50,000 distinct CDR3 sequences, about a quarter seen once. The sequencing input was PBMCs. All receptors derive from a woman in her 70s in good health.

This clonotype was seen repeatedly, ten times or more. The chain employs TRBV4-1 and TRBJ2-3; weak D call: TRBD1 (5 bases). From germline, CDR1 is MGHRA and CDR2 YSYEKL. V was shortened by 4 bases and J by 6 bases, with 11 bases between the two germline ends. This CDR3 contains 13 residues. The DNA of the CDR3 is TGCGCCAGCAGCCCCCAGGGATCCGATACGCAGTATTTT. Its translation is CASSPQGSDTQYF.

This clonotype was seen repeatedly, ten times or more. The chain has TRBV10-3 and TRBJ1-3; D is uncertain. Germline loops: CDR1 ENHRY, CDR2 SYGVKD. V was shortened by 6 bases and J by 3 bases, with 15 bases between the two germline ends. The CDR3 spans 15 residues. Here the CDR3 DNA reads TGTGCCATCAGCCCCCCGGCAGGCGGTGGAAACACCATATATTTT. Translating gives CAISPPAGGGNTIYF.

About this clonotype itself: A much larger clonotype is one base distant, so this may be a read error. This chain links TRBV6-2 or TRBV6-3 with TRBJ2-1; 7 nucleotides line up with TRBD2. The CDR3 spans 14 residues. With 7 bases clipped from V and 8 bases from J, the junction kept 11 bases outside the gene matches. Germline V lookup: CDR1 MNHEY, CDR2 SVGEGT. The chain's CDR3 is CASMRGSIRDEQFF. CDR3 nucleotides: TGTGCCAGCATGCGCGGGAGTATCCGCGATGAGCAGTTCTTC.

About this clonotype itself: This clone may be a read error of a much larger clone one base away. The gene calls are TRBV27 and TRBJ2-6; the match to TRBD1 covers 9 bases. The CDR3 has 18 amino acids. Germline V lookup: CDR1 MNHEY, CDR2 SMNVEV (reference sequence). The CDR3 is CANSPRTGVQSGANVLTF. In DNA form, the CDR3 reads TGTGCCAACAGTCCTCGGACAGGGGTCCAATCTGGGGCCAACGTCCTGACTTTC.

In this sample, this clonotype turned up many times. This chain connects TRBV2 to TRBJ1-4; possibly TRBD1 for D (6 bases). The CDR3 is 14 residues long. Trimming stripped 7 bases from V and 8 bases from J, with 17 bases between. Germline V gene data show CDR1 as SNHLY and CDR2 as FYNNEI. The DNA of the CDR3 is TGTGCCAGCACCTCAGCGGGGGCAGGCGAAAAACTGTTTTTT. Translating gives CASTSAGAGEKLFF.

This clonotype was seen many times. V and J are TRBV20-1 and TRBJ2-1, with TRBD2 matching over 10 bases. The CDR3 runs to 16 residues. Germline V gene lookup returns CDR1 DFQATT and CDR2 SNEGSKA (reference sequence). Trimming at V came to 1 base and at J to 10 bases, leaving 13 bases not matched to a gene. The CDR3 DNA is TGCAGTGCTAGAGCGGTCCCGCTAGCGGGGGAGAAAGAGCAGTTCTTC. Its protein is CSARAVPLAGEKEQFF.

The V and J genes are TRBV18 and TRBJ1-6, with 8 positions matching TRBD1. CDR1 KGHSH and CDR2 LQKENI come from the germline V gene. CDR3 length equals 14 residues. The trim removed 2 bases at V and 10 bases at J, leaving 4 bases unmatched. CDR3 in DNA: TGTGCCAGCTCACCAGAAGGACAGGGATCACCCCTCCACTTT. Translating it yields CASSPEGQGSPLHF. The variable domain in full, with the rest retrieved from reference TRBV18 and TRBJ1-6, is NAGVMQNPRHLVRRRGQEARLRCSPMKGHSHVYWYRQLPEEGLKFMVYLQKENIIDESGMPKERFSAEFPKEGPSILRIQQVVRGDSAAYFCASSPEGQGSPLHFGNGTRLTVT.

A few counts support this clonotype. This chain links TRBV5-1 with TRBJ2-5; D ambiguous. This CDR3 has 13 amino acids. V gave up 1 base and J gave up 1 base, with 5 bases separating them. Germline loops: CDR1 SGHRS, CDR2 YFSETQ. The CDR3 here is CASSLPVQETQYF. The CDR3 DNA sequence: TGCGCCAGCAGCTTGCCAGTCCAAGAGACCCAGTACTTC.

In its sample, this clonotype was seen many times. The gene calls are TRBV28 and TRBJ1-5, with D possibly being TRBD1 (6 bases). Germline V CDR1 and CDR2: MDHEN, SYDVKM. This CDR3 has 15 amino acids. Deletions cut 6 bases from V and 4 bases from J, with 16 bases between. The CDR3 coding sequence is TGTGCCAGCAGGGGAGGGGGTCCCGCTAATCAGCCCCAGCATTTT. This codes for CASRGGGPANQPQHF.

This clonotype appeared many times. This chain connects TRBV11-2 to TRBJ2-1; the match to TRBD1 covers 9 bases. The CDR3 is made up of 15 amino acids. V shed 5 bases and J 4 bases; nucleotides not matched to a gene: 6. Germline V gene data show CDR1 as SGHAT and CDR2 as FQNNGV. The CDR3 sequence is CASSTLGTGYNEQFF. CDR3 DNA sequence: TGTGCCAGCAGCACGTTAGGGACAGGGTACAATGAGCAGTTCTTC.

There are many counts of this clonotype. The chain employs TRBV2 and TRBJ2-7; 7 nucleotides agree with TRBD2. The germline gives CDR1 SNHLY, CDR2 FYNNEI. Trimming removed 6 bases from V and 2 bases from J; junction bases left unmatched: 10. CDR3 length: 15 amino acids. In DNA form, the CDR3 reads TGTGCCAGCAGCGGTACTAGCGAACCAACCTACGAGCAGTACTTC. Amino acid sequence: CASSGTSEPTYEQYF.

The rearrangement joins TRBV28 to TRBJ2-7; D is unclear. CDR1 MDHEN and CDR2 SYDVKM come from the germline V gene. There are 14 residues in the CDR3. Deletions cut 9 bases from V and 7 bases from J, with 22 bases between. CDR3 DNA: TGTGCCAGGTTACGGACCCCCTCGCTGGAGGAGCAGTACTTC. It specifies CARLRTPSLEEQYF.

The DNA for the CDR3 is TGCGCCAGCATCTCAACCGGGACAGGTACCTACGAGCAGTACTTC. This gives the protein CASISTGTGTYEQYF. The chain combines TRBV5-1 with TRBJ2-7; 8 bases fit TRBD1. Germline V gene lookup returns CDR1 SGHRS and CDR2 YFSETQ. The CDR3 contains 15 residues. Losses at the gene ends were 6 bases for V and 2 bases for J; bases not matched to a gene: 10.

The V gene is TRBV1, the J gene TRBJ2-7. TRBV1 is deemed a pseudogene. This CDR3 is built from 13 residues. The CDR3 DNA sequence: TGCACCAGCAGCCAGAGCCCGTCCTACGAGCAGTACTTC. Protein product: CTSSQSPSYEQYF.

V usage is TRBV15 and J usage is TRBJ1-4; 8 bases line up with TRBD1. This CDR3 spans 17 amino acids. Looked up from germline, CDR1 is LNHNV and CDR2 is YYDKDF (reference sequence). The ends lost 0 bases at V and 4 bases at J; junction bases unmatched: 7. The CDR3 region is CATSRDGAGGRNEKLFF. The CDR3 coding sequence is TGTGCCACCAGCAGAGATGGGGCAGGGGGCCGTAATGAAAAACTGTTTTTT.

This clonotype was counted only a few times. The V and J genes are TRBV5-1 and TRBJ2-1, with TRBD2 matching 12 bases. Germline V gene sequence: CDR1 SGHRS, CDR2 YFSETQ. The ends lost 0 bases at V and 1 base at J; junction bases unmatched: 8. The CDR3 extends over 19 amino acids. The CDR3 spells CASSLVAVLAGGSYNEQFF. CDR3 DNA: TGCGCCAGCAGCTTGGTGGCGGTCCTAGCGGGAGGGTCCTACAATGAGCAGTTCTTC.

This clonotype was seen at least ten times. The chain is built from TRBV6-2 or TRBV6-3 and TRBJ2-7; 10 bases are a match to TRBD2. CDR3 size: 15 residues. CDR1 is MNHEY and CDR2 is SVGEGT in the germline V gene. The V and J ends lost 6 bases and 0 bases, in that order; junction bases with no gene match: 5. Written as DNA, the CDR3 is TGTGCCAGCAGAAGAGCGGGAGGGCCCTCCTACGAGCAGTACTTC. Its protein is CASRRAGGPSYEQYF.

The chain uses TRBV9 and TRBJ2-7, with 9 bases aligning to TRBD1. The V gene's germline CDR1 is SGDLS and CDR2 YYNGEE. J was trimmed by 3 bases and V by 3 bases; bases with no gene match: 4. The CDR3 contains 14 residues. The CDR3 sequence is CASSEGQGSYEQYF. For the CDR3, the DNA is TGTGCCAGCAGCGAGGGACAGGGTAGCTACGAGCAGTACTTC.

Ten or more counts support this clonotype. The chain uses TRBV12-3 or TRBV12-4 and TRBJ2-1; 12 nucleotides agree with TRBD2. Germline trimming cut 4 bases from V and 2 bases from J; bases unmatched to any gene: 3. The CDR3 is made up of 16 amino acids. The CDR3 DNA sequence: TGTGCCAGCAGTTCCGGGACTAGCGGGCCCTACAATGAGCAGTTCTTC. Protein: CASSSGTSGPYNEQFF.

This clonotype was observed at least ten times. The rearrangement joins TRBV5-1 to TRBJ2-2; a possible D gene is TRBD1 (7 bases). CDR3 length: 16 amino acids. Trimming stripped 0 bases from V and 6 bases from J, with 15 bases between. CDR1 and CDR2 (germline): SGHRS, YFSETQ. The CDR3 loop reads CASSLESGGFAGELFF. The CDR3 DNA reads TGCGCCAGCAGCTTGGAGTCAGGGGGGTTCGCCGGGGAGCTGTTTTTT. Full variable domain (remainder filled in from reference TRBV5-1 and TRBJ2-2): KAGVTQTPRYLIKTRGQQVTLSCSPISGHRSVSWYQQTPGQGLQFLFEYFSETQRNKGNFPGRFSGRQFSNSRSEMNVSTLELGDSALYLCASSLESGGFAGELFFGEGSRLTVL.

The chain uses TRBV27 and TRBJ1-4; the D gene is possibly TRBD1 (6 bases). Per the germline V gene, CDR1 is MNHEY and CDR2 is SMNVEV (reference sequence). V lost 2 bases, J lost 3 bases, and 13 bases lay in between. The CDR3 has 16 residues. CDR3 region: CASSLGGALANEKLFF. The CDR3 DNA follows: TGTGCCAGCAGTTTAGGGGGGGCTCTGGCTAATGAAAAACTGTTTTTT. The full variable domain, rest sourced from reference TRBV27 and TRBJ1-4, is EAQVTQNPRYLITVTGKKLTVTCSQNMNHEYMSWYRQDPGLGLRQIYYSMNVEVTDKGDVPEGYKVSRKEKRNFPLILESPSPNQTSLYFCASSLGGALANEKLFFGSGTQLSVL.

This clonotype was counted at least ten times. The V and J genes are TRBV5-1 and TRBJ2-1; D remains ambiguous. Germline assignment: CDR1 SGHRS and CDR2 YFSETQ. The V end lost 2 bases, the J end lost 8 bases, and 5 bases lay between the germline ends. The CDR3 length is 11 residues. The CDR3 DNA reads TGCGCCAGCAGCTTTGGGGATGAGCAGTTCTTC. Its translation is CASSFGDEQFF.

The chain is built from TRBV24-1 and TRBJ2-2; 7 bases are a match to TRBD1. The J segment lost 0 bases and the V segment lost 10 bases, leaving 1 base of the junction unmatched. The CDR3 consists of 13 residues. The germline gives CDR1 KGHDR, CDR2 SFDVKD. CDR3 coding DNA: TGTGCCACAGGGGGCTCGAACACCGGGGAGCTGTTTTTT. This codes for CATGGSNTGELFF.

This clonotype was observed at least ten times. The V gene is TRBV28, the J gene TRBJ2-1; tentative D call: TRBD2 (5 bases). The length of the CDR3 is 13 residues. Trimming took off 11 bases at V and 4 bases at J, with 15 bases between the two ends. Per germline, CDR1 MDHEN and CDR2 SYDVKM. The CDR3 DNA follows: TGTGCCGGCGGCCGGCCGGGGTACAATGAGCAGTTCTTC. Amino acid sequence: CAGGRPGYNEQFF.

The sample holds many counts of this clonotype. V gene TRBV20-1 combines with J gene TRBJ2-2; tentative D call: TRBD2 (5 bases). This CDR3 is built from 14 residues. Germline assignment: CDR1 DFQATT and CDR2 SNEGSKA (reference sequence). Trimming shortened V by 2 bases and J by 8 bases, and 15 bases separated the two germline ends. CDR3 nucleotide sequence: TGCAGTGCTAGACCCCCGGGATTCTTAGGGGAGCTGTTTTTT. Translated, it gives CSARPPGFLGELFF.

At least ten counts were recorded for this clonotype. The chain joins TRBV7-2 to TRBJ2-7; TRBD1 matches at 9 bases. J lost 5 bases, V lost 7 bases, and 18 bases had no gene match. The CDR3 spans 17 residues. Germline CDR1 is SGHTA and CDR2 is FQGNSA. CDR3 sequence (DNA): TGTGCCAGCACCACCTCAAGCACGGGACAGGGCCTCGACGAGCAGTACTTC. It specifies CASTTSSTGQGLDEQYF.

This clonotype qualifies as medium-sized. The chain's CDR3 is CASNGGQASNQPQHF. The CDR3 region has the DNA TGTGCCAGCAACGGGGGGCAAGCTAGCAATCAGCCCCAGCATTTT. The gene calls are TRBV28 and TRBJ1-5; the D gene is possibly TRBD1 (6 bases). Between the trimmed V and J ends, which lost 7 bases and 0 bases, there was a span of 13 bases. The CDR3 is made up of 15 amino acids. Per the germline V gene, CDR1 is MDHEN and CDR2 is SYDVKM.

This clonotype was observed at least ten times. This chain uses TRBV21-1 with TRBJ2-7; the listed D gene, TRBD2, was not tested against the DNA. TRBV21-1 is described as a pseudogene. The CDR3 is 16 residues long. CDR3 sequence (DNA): TGTGCCAGCACCCCAAAGATACTAGCGGGCCTCTACGAGCAGTACTTC. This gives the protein CASTPKILAGLYEQYF.

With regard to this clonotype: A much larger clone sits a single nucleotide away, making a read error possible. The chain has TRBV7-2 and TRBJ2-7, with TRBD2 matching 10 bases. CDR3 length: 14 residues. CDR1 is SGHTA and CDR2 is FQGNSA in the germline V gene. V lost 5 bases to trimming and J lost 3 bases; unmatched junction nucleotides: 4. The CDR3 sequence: CASSPSGSHYEQYF. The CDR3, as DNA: TGTGCCAGCAGCCCTAGCGGGAGCCACTACGAGCAGTACTTC.